Only one count was recorded for the clone carrying this TCR beta chain. The antigen is not known. Separate from the approximately 700-subject first cohort was the approximately 120-subject validation cohort, to which the donors belonged. The data derive from a study of cytomegalovirus exposure and HLA in healthy donors. In the study overall: A subsequent analysis reported that the roughly 120 validation repertoires were produced on the same platform that had also been used for the 500 to 700 first-cohort repertoires.

Study results and limitations: Cytomegalovirus-associated status was assigned to around 160 TCR beta chains. Most TCR sequences proved rare, with some public TCRs found in many donors.

Libraries were prepared by immunoSEQ multiplex PCR; TCRdb keeps only in-frame clonotypes and omits some of them. The sample has 150,000 or so clones, 75% to 90% seen once; the top ten hold 20% to 25%. CDR1 is SGHRS, CDR2 YFSETQ, per germline. The ends lost 0 bases at V and 7 bases at J; junction bases unmatched: 6. This CDR3 comprises 14 residues. The chain combines TRBV5-1 with TRBJ1-1, with 7 positions matching TRBD1. Sequenced: PBMCs. This TCR was sampled from a man aged 18-30 years in good health and CMV-seropositive. The CDR3 reads CASSLEGGGGEAFF. The DNA for the CDR3 is TGCGCCAGCAGCTTGGAAGGGGGCGGAGGTGAAGCTTTCTTT.